Shown below are 24 T cell receptor beta chains from a single sample sequenced in a study of T cells in Graves' hyperthyroidism and ophthalmopathy. What was amplified from RNA transcripts were TCR beta CDR3 regions. HTBI primers were used for first-round RT-PCR of the TCR CDR3. TCRdb reanalysed the multiplex PCR reads using MiXCR and keeps one entry per CDR3 protein. The data hold about 640,000 distinct CDR3 sequences, with more than 20% observed a single time. Source material: blood. The receptors were gathered from a man in his thirties or forties with Graves' ophthalmopathy.

This clonotype was seen many times. The chain has TRBV27 and TRBJ1-1, with D perhaps matching TRBD1 (6 bases). The CDR3 runs 14 residues. Germline V gene data show CDR1 as MNHEY and CDR2 as SMNVEV (reference sequence). V was clipped by 2 bases and J by 5 bases, with 12 bases between them. The CDR3 DNA sequence: TGTGCCAGCAGTTTAAACAGGGTTTGGACTGAAGCTTTCTTT. Amino acids: CASSLNRVWTEAFF.

The V gene is TRBV20-1, the J gene TRBJ2-7; a possible D gene is TRBD1 (5 bases). V was shortened by 5 bases and J by 3 bases, with 14 bases between the two germline ends. The CDR3 loop spans 13 amino acids. Germline V gives CDR1 DFQATT, CDR2 SNEGSKA (reference sequence). The CDR3 DNA reads as TGCAGTGCTTTCCCAGGGCTGGACTACGAGCAGTACTTC. Protein sequence: CSAFPGLDYEQYF.

This chain links TRBV20-1 with TRBJ2-5; 14 bases are a match to TRBD2. CDR3 length equals 19 residues. The germline gives CDR1 DFQATT, CDR2 SNEGSKA (reference sequence). V shed 3 bases, J shed 2 bases, and the junction held 14 bases outside the gene matches. CDR3 residues: CSASSYEMGLAGVQETQYF. The CDR3 DNA reads TGCAGTGCTAGCTCCTACGAGATGGGACTAGCGGGGGTTCAAGAGACCCAGTACTTC.

This clonotype was observed many times. The rearrangement uses TRBV28 and TRBJ1-1; unclear D gene. Germline loops: CDR1 MDHEN, CDR2 SYDVKM. Trimming removed 10 bases at V and 5 bases at J, with 11 bases between. The length of the CDR3 is 11 residues. Written as DNA, the CDR3 is TGTGCCATTGGGAAGGAGACTGAAGCTTTCTTT. The encoded protein is CAIGKETEAFF.

A remark on this clonotype: Since a much larger clone is just one base distant, this may be a read error. The chain combines TRBV28 with TRBJ1-2; 9 bases map to TRBD1. The length of the CDR3 is 15 residues. The germline gives CDR1 MDHEN, CDR2 SYDVKM. CDR3 nucleotide sequence: TGTGCCAGCAGCGATACAGGGGGCGCGTTAGGTGGCCACACCTTC. Protein sequence: CASSDTGGALGGHTF.

This clonotype occurred many times. The chain combines TRBV11-2 with TRBJ1-6; D may be TRBD1 (5 bases). Germline CDR1 is SGHAT and CDR2 is FQNNGV. Trimming left V 5 bases short and J 4 bases short, with 18 bases between. The CDR3 totals 17 residues. The CDR3 loop is CASSGPPGQPYNSPLHF. In DNA form, the CDR3 reads TGTGCCAGCAGCGGTCCCCCGGGGCAGCCTTATAATTCACCCCTCCACTTT.

This chain joins TRBV7-9 and TRBJ2-3; 7 bases are shared with TRBD2. The CDR3 is 15 amino acids. The V gene end was trimmed by 4 bases and the J gene end by 2 bases; junction bases not matched to a gene: 6. Germline V gene lookup returns CDR1 SEHNR and CDR2 FQNEAQ (reference sequence). CDR3 nucleotide sequence: TGTGCCAGCAGCTCCACTAGCGAAAACACAGATACGCAGTATTTT. Translated, it gives CASSSTSENTDTQYF.

The chain is built from TRBV20-1 and TRBJ1-1; tentative D call: TRBD1 (5 bases). Trimming took off 0 bases at V and 10 bases at J, with 24 bases between the two ends. The CDR3 covers 16 residues. CDR1 and CDR2 (germline): DFQATT, SNEGSKA (reference sequence). CDR3 DNA: TGCAGTGCTAGAGATAGTGGGGGAGAAGACTTTGGTAGAGCTTTCTTT. Protein: CSARDSGGEDFGRAFF.

The sample holds a few counts of this clonotype. J is TRBJ2-1 and V is TRBV5-1, with 7 bases that match TRBD1. The V and J ends lost 7 bases and 0 bases, in that order; junction bases with no gene match: 4. Germline V gene sequence: CDR1 SGHRS, CDR2 YFSETQ. The CDR3 length is 14 residues. CDR3 sequence: CASWGQPSYNEQFF. For the CDR3, the DNA is TGCGCCAGCTGGGGACAGCCCTCCTACAATGAGCAGTTCTTC.

The CDR3 nucleotides read TGTGCCAGCAGAGGACTAGCGGGAGTGGGGGGCGAGCAGTACTTC. Translation gives CASRGLAGVGGEQYF. The chain combines TRBV2 with TRBJ2-7, with 13 bases fitting TRBD2. The CDR3 extends over 15 amino acids. CDR1 is SNHLY, CDR2 FYNNEI, per germline. After removal of 6 bases from V and 6 bases from J, the junction contained 8 bases not matched to a gene.

The chain employs TRBV9 and TRBJ2-5; D possibly corresponds to TRBD2 (5 bases). Germline CDR1 is SGDLS and CDR2 is YYNGEE. Between the trimmed V and J ends, which lost 0 bases and 5 bases, there was a span of 20 bases. The CDR3 sequence is 17 residues long. CDR3 region: CASSVDSEGPPPETQYF. The CDR3 nucleotides are TGTGCCAGCAGCGTAGACAGTGAGGGTCCTCCCCCGGAGACCCAGTACTTC.

The V call is TRBV19, the J call TRBJ2-2; D gene ambiguous. Per germline, CDR1 LNHDA and CDR2 SQIVND (reference sequence). V shed 7 bases and J shed 8 bases, with 8 bases lying between them. The CDR3 has 11 residues. The DNA for the CDR3 is TGTGCCAGTATTTTGTCGGGGGAGCTGTTTTTT. Translating it yields CASILSGELFF. The complete variable domain, with remaining parts taken from reference TRBV19 and TRBJ2-2, reads DGGITQSPKYLFRKEGQNVTLSCEQNLNHDAMYWYRQDPGQGLRLIYYSQIVNDFQKGDIAEGYSVSREKKESFPLTVTSAQKNPTAFYLCASILSGELFFGEGSRLTVL.

V and J are TRBV3-2 and TRBJ2-2. TRBV3-2 counts as a pseudogene. The CDR3 runs to 12 residues. The CDR3 DNA follows: TGTGCCAGACGAACGAACACCGGGGAGCTGTTTTTT. Protein product: CARRTNTGELFF.

This clonotype has a handful of counts. The chain combines TRBV24-1 with TRBJ2-7, with 8 bases aligning to TRBD1. The J segment lost 1 base and the V segment lost 3 bases, leaving 4 bases of the junction unmatched. The CDR3 runs to 15 residues. Germline lookup yields CDR1 KGHDR and CDR2 SFDVKD. CDR3 in amino acids: CATSDPTGGSYEQYF. In DNA, the CDR3 is TGTGCCACCAGTGATCCAACAGGGGGGTCCTACGAGCAGTACTTC.

This clonotype appeared a few times. The chain is built from TRBV24-1 and TRBJ2-3; the match to TRBD2 covers 14 bases. The CDR3 consists of 17 residues. V trimming: 7 bases; J trimming: 5 bases; junction bases outside the gene matches: 10. Germline V gene lookup returns CDR1 KGHDR and CDR2 SFDVKD. DNA of the CDR3: TGTGCCACCAGCTTCCCGGGACTAGCGGGAGAGTTAGATACGCAGTATTTT. It is translated as CATSFPGLAGELDTQYF.

The gene calls are TRBV6-2 or TRBV6-3 and TRBJ2-3; 7 positions match TRBD2. There are 16 residues in the CDR3. V trimming: 2 bases; J trimming: 1 base; junction bases outside the gene matches: 6. Germline V CDR1 and CDR2: MNHEY, SVGEGT. This CDR3 is CASSYRGGRGTDTQYF. CDR3 sequence (DNA): TGTGCCAGCAGTTACCGGGGCGGGAGAGGCACAGATACGCAGTATTTT.

This clonotype was seen only a few times. The chain carries TRBV9 and TRBJ2-7; D remains ambiguous. This CDR3 has 14 amino acids. Germline loops: CDR1 SGDLS, CDR2 YYNGEE. V was trimmed by 7 bases and J by 0 bases, leaving 14 bases between them. CDR3 coding DNA: TGTGCCAGCGCAAACCGTGCCTTCTCCTACGAGCAGTACTTC. Residues: CASANRAFSYEQYF.

This clonotype was seen repeatedly, ten times or more. The chain employs TRBV13 and TRBJ1-4, with D unclear. CDR1 and CDR2 from the germline V gene are PRHDT and FYEKMQ (reference sequence). V was pared by 1 base and J by 3 bases, with 3 bases between. The length of the CDR3 is 13 residues. The CDR3 is CASSLAANEKLFF. Here the CDR3 DNA reads TGTGCCAGCAGCTTAGCAGCTAATGAAAAACTGTTTTTT.

This chain links TRBV28 with TRBJ2-1; D gene ambiguous. V dropped 5 bases and J dropped 10 bases, with 12 bases sitting between them. The CDR3 sequence is 12 residues long. Germline lookup yields CDR1 MDHEN and CDR2 SYDVKM. The CDR3 DNA sequence: TGTGCCAGCAGTCTCCCTTTGCGGGAGCAGTTCTTC. Protein product: CASSLPLREQFF.

This clonotype has only a few counts. The CDR3 loop is CASTSSGTSVYEQYF. CDR3 DNA sequence: TGTGCCAGCACCTCCTCCGGGACTAGTGTCTACGAGCAGTACTTC. V and J are TRBV6-1 and TRBJ2-7, with 8 positions matching TRBD2. Germline V CDR1 and CDR2: MNHNS, SASEGT. V dropped 7 bases and J dropped 3; count of bases not matched to a gene: 11. The CDR3 totals 15 residues.

This clonotype was observed a few times. This chain connects TRBV7-9 to TRBJ2-1; D may correspond to TRBD1 or TRBD2 (5 bases each). Trimming left V 4 bases short and J 2 bases short, with 15 bases between. The CDR3 consists of 16 residues. The germline V gene encodes CDR1 SEHNR and CDR2 FQNEAQ (reference sequence). In nucleotides, the CDR3 is TGTGCCAGCAGCTCTAGTCGTGGGGGTGCCTACAATGAGCAGTTCTTC. Encoded protein: CASSSSRGGAYNEQFF.

This clonotype was seen a handful of times. The rearrangement links TRBV27 to TRBJ2-3; 8 nucleotides agree with TRBD2. This CDR3 is 14 amino acids long. Germline trimming cut 6 bases from V and 2 bases from J; bases unmatched to any gene: 4. Germline V gene sequence: CDR1 MNHEY, CDR2 SMNVEV (reference sequence). The CDR3 bases are TGTGCCAGCAGCTTCGGGAGGGTCACAGATACGCAGTATTTT. It is translated as CASSFGRVTDTQYF.

The chain couples TRBV15 to TRBJ1-5, with D maybe TRBD1 (6 bases). The V end lost 1 base, the J end lost 0 bases, and 13 bases lay between the germline ends. The CDR3 runs to 17 residues. Germline V gene lookup returns CDR1 LNHNV and CDR2 YYDKDF (reference sequence). CDR3 sequence: CATSRVPGGYSNQPQHF. The CDR3 DNA reads TGTGCCACCAGCAGAGTCCCCGGGGGCTATAGCAATCAGCCCCAGCATTTT.

This clonotype was observed a handful of times. For the CDR3, the DNA is TGTGCCACCAGTGATGGGTTGGCCGGGGAGCTGTTTTTT. Its translation is CATSDGLAGELFF. The chain combines TRBV24-1 with TRBJ2-2; D remains unclear. The CDR3 has 13 residues. Trimming stripped 3 bases from V and 6 bases from J, with 7 bases between. Looked up from germline, CDR1 is KGHDR and CDR2 is SFDVKD.